This T cell receptor (beta chain) was profiled in a study of Ad26.COV2.S vaccination and SARS-CoV-2 variants. In the study overall: Donor got 5x10^10 or 1x10^11 viral particles of Ad26.COV2.S.

The treatment: roughly 18 received Ad26.COV2.S at low or high dose, single or two shots; about 5 received placebo; per-sample allocation not given. Sampling was done on day 63 after the first vaccine or placebo injection. The donor was a Boston adult aged 18-55 years. SARS-CoV-2 spike from the Wuhan strain was encoded by the vaccine, an Ad26 vector. The repertoire was sequenced with immunoSEQ multiplex PCR; TCRdb's copy has only in-frame clones and lacks some. The table lists about 350,000 clones, 70% to 90% of them singletons. The CDR3 runs 15 residues. With V trimmed by 5 bases and J by 2 bases, 5 bases remained unmatched. The germline V gene has CDR1 SGHDT and CDR2 YYEEEE.

The TCR comes from a person between 18 and 60 years old who received the Ad26.COV2.S COVID-19 vaccine or a placebo. This specimen was peripheral blood, taken in a trial of Ad26.COV2.S vaccine versus placebo. The gene calls are TRBV5-6 and TRBJ2-1; TRBD1 agrees at 9 bases. CDR3 protein: CASRWDRDAYNEQFF. CDR3 DNA sequence: TGTGCCAGCAGATGGGACAGGGACGCCTACAATGAGCAGTTCTTC. The full variable domain, its missing parts supplied by reference TRBV5-6 and TRBJ2-1, is DAGVTQSPTHLIKTRGQQVTLRCSPKSGHDTVSWYQQALGQGPQFIFQYYEEEERQRGNFPDRFSGHQFPNYSSELNVNALLLGDSALYLCASRWDRDAYNEQFFGPGTRLTVL.